The 6 T cell receptor beta chains in this list originate from one sample, sequenced in a study of OX40 agonist ivuxolimab in advanced cancers. Repertoires were generated with immunoSEQ multiplex PCR, while TCRdb's copy carries only in-frame clones and drops some. The sample lists some 62,000 clones, around 93% occurring once. Source: CD4+ or CD8+ T cells sorted from blood, taken in a trial of the OX40 agonist ivuxolimab. Every receptor here comes from an adult with an advanced solid tumor such as melanoma, head and neck, liver or kidney cancer.

The V and J genes are TRBV6-5 and TRBJ2-1; 8 bases are shared with TRBD2. Unmatched junction bases numbered 6, after V lost 10 bases and J lost 4 bases. The CDR3 totals 13 residues. Germline-derived CDR1 and CDR2 are MNHEY and SVGAGI. This CDR3 reads CAISTSAYNEQFF. In DNA, the CDR3 is TGTGCCATTTCGACTAGCGCTTACAATGAGCAGTTCTTC.

V usage is TRBV9 and J usage is TRBJ2-2, with D maybe TRBD1 (5 bases). This CDR3 has 14 residues. Trimming shortened V by 1 base and J by 1 base, and 5 bases separated the two germline ends. Germline values: CDR1 SGDLS, CDR2 YYNGEE. CDR3 DNA sequence: TGTGCCAGCAGCGTAACAGGGAACACCGGGGAGCTGTTTTTT. Amino acids: CASSVTGNTGELFF. Together with reference TRBV9 and TRBJ2-2, the CDR3 gives the full variable domain: DSGVTQTPKHLITATGQRVTLRCSPRSGDLSVYWYQQSLDQGLQFLIQYYNGEERAKGNILERFSAQQFPDLHSELNLSSLELGDSALYFCASSVTGNTGELFFGEGSRLTVL.

Written as DNA, the CDR3 is TGTGCCTGGACGCAGGGGGCACCTTGGGTCCGAGGGAATGAAAAACTGTTTTTT. This gives the protein CAWTQGAPWVRGNEKLFF. This chain uses TRBV30 with TRBJ1-4; 8 nucleotides align to TRBD1. With V trimmed by 4 bases and J by 5 bases, 18 bases remained unmatched. This CDR3 has 18 residues. The germline gives CDR1 GTSNPN, CDR2 SVGIG (reference sequence).

This chain links TRBV19 with TRBJ2-7; D may match TRBD1 or TRBD2 (5 bases each). CDR3 size: 13 residues. The V gene's germline CDR1 is LNHDA and CDR2 SQIVND (reference sequence). V dropped 3 bases and J dropped 3 bases, with 9 bases sitting between them. CDR3: CASSIGTIYEQYF. The CDR3 nucleotides read TGTGCCAGTAGTATTGGGACGATCTACGAGCAGTACTTC. Complete variable domain (other parts from reference TRBV19 and TRBJ2-7): DGGITQSPKYLFRKEGQNVTLSCEQNLNHDAMYWYRQDPGQGLRLIYYSQIVNDFQKGDIAEGYSVSREKKESFPLTVTSAQKNPTAFYLCASSIGTIYEQYFGPGTRLTVT.

CDR3 in DNA: TGTGCCAGCAGTGAGGCCCTCCGGGGGGCTGAGGGAGAGACCCAGTACTTC. Protein product: CASSEALRGAEGETQYF. The chain carries TRBV2 and TRBJ2-5, with D perhaps matching TRBD2 (7 bases). Trimming pared 3 bases from V and 4 bases from J, leaving 21 bases between. CDR1 is SNHLY and CDR2 is FYNNEI in the germline V gene. This CDR3 has 17 amino acids.

This clone is a singleton in its sample. J is TRBJ2-4 and V is TRBV6-5; D may be TRBD2 (6 bases). The germline V gene encodes CDR1 MNHEY and CDR2 SVGAGI. CDR3 size: 14 residues. V gave up 0 bases and J gave up 7 bases, with 10 bases separating them. This CDR3 is CASSYSPGRNIQYF. The DNA for the CDR3 is TGTGCCAGCAGTTACTCGCCAGGGAGGAACATTCAGTACTTC.